The 19 T cell receptor beta chains listed next were all sequenced from one sample in a study of blood T cell repertoires in COVID-19. Sequencing was performed with immunoSEQ multiplex PCR; in TCRdb, only in-frame clones are kept and a portion is missing. The top ten hold 3.5% to 4% of the sample, which has around 230,000 clones, roughly 91% seen once. The specimen was PBMCs or T cells enriched from blood (not recorded which). These TCRs come from a woman in her 30s with acute COVID-19.

Written as DNA, the CDR3 is TGTGCCTGGACAGGGTCCTACGAGCAGTACTTC. Protein: CAWTGSYEQYF. The rearrangement uses TRBV30 and TRBJ2-7; a weak D match, TRBD1 (5 bases). CDR1 is GTSNPN and CDR2 is SVGIG in the germline V gene (reference sequence). The CDR3 is made up of 11 amino acids. The V end was cut by 4 bases, the J end by 1 base, with 5 bases between.

The chain links TRBV5-6 to TRBJ1-5, with 7 nucleotides matching TRBD1. The CDR3 runs 14 residues. The germline gives CDR1 SGHDT, CDR2 YYEEEE. The V segment lost 4 bases and the J segment 0 bases; nucleotides outside the gene matches: 1. CDR3 DNA sequence: TGTGCCAGCAGCAACAGGGGTAGCAATCAGCCCCAGCATTTT. It yields the protein CASSNRGSNQPQHF.

The chain couples TRBV5-4 to TRBJ2-3; 9 positions agree with TRBD2. This CDR3 spans 15 amino acids. Germline lookup yields CDR1 SGHNT and CDR2 YYREEE (reference sequence). V trimming: 4 bases; J trimming: 1 base; junction bases outside the gene matches: 4. Here the CDR3 DNA reads TGTGCCAGCAGCCAAACTAGCGGGCGCACAGATACGCAGTATTTT. Translation gives CASSQTSGRTDTQYF.

The chain is built from TRBV11-2 and TRBJ1-2; D possibly corresponds to TRBD1 (6 bases). The CDR3 extends over 14 amino acids. Trimming pared 4 bases from V and 12 bases from J, leaving 21 bases between. Germline V gives CDR1 SGHAT, CDR2 FQNNGV. CDR3 sequence reads: CASSSWTADAADTF. The DNA of the CDR3 is TGTGCCAGCAGCTCCTGGACAGCTGATGCCGCGGACACCTTC. The full variable domain, with the rest looked up from reference TRBV11-2 and TRBJ1-2, is EAGVAQSPRYKIIEKRQSVAFWCNPISGHATLYWYQQILGQGPKLLIQFQNNGVVDDSQLPKDRFSAERLKGVDSTLKIQPAKLEDSAVYLCASSSWTADAADTFGSGTRLTVV.

The gene calls are TRBV18 and TRBJ1-5, with 11 positions matching TRBD1. Germline assignment: CDR1 KGHSH and CDR2 LQKENI. V lost 2 bases and J lost 6; bases outside the gene matches: 12. This CDR3 is 18 amino acids long. CDR3 nucleotide sequence: TGTGCCAGCTCACCAGAAGGGCCGGGACAGGGGGTAAGTCAGCCCCAGCATTTT. As protein: CASSPEGPGQGVSQPQHF.

The CDR3 is CASSQRGMTGVDNSPLHF. Written as DNA, the CDR3 is TGTGCCAGCAGCCAGAGGGGGATGACAGGTGTGGATAATTCACCCCTCCACTTT. The genes are TRBV4-2 and TRBJ1-6, with D possibly being TRBD1 (6 bases). Germline V gene lookup returns CDR1 LGHNA and CDR2 YNFKEQ. The V and J ends lost 3 bases and 5 bases respectively, with 20 bases between them. The CDR3 contains 18 residues.

The chain couples TRBV5-1 to TRBJ2-4; TRBD2 matches 12 bases. The length of the CDR3 is 17 residues. Germline V gene data show CDR1 as SGHRS and CDR2 as YFSETQ. The V gene end was trimmed by 1 base and the J gene end by 5 bases; junction bases not matched to a gene: 7. The CDR3 bases are TGCGCCAGCAGCTTGCAAGAGACTAGCGGGGGCGAAAACATTCAGTACTTC. It is translated as CASSLQETSGGENIQYF.

The chain is built from TRBV10-1 and TRBJ2-3, with 11 bases fitting TRBD2. CDR1 is WNHNN and CDR2 is SYGVQD in the germline V gene (reference sequence). The CDR3 length is 18 residues. The trim removed 0 bases at V and 2 bases at J, leaving 7 bases unmatched. The CDR3 sequence is CASSESELLAGDTDTQYF. Here the CDR3 DNA reads TGCGCCAGCAGTGAGTCAGAATTACTAGCGGGGGACACAGATACGCAGTATTTT.

This clone appeared a few times. V gene TRBV4-3 combines with J gene TRBJ2-1; D may be TRBD2 (6 bases). The ends were cut back, 3 bases at V and 9 bases at J, with 24 bases in the middle. Germline V gives CDR1 LGHNA, CDR2 YSLEER. There are 17 residues in the CDR3. CDR3 protein: CASSQAWEGALGGEQFF. CDR3 sequence (DNA): TGCGCCAGCAGCCAGGCCTGGGAAGGGGCCCTGGGAGGTGAGCAGTTCTTC.

The V call is TRBV15, the J call TRBJ1-2; D may be TRBD1 (5 bases). Deletions cut 0 bases from V and 5 bases from J, with 16 bases between. Germline loops: CDR1 LNHNV, CDR2 YYDKDF (reference sequence). The CDR3 is 16 residues long. The CDR3 spells CATSREKGLNLYGYTF. In DNA, the CDR3 is TGTGCCACCAGCAGAGAAAAGGGGCTTAACCTATATGGCTACACCTTC. The full variable domain, rest sourced from reference TRBV15 and TRBJ1-2, is DAMVIQNPRYQVTQFGKPVTLSCSQTLNHNVMYWYQQKSSQAPKLLFHYYDKDFNNEADTPDNFQSRRPNTSFCFLDIRSPGLGDTAMYLCATSREKGLNLYGYTFGSGTRLTVV.

This chain uses TRBV9 with TRBJ1-4; 9 bases are shared with TRBD1. Germline V CDR1 and CDR2: SGDLS, YYNGEE. The trim removed 0 bases at V and 8 bases at J, leaving 5 bases unmatched. This CDR3 is built from 15 residues. The CDR3 loop is CASSVAGTGKEKLFF. Written as DNA, the CDR3 is TGTGCCAGCAGCGTAGCCGGGACAGGGAAAGAAAAACTGTTTTTT. The full variable domain, rest sourced from reference TRBV9 and TRBJ1-4, is DSGVTQTPKHLITATGQRVTLRCSPRSGDLSVYWYQQSLDQGLQFLIQYYNGEERAKGNILERFSAQQFPDLHSELNLSSLELGDSALYFCASSVAGTGKEKLFFGSGTQLSVL.

This chain links TRBV5-5 with TRBJ1-1, with D unclear. In germline, CDR1 is SGHKS, CDR2 YYEKEE (reference sequence). The CDR3 sequence is 11 residues long. The V end was cut by 0 bases, the J end by 7 bases, with 4 bases between. The CDR3 sequence is CASSLGSEAFF. CDR3 bases: TGTGCCAGCAGCTTGGGGAGTGAAGCTTTCTTT.

The J gene is TRBJ1-2, the V gene TRBV28; D perhaps matches TRBD1 (6 bases). CDR3 size: 16 residues. V was shortened by 5 bases and J by 6 bases, with 22 bases between the two germline ends. Germline values: CDR1 MDHEN, CDR2 SYDVKM. CDR3 coding DNA: TGTGCCAGCAGTCCCCTGGGGGCGCAAGGAAAGAATGGCTACACCTTC. Its protein product is CASSPLGAQGKNGYTF.

The V gene is TRBV7-9, the J gene TRBJ2-7, with a weak D call TRBD2 (5 bases). V shed 5 bases and J shed 2 bases, with 19 bases lying between them. CDR1 is SEHNR and CDR2 is FQNEAQ in the germline V gene (reference sequence). The CDR3 covers 16 residues. The CDR3: CASSPGTGRGPYEQYF. The DNA of the CDR3 is TGTGCCAGCAGCCCCGGCACGGGGAGAGGGCCCTACGAGCAGTACTTC.

The rearrangement joins TRBV2 to TRBJ2-3; 10 bases are shared with TRBD2. In germline, CDR1 is SNHLY, CDR2 FYNNEI. V lost 1 base to trimming and J lost 2 bases; unmatched junction nucleotides: 3. This CDR3 comprises 16 residues. In DNA form, the CDR3 reads TGTGCCAGCAGTGAAGGGCTAGCGGGGGTCACAGATACGCAGTATTTT. It yields the protein CASSEGLAGVTDTQYF.

This chain joins TRBV11-2 and TRBJ2-5; D is unclear. Germline V gene data show CDR1 as SGHAT and CDR2 as FQNNGV. Trimming left V 3 bases short and J 1 base short, with 9 bases between. This CDR3 is 14 amino acids long. This CDR3 is CASSFGRFQETQYF. The CDR3 region has the DNA TGTGCCAGCAGCTTCGGCAGGTTCCAAGAGACCCAGTACTTC.

About this clone itself: The same CDR3 can be traced to other DNA sequences in this sample. The chain links TRBV28 to TRBJ1-1, with D possibly matching TRBD1 (5 bases). Trimming pared 2 bases from V and 2 bases from J, leaving 6 bases between. Per germline, CDR1 MDHEN and CDR2 SYDVKM. The CDR3 extends over 13 amino acids. In DNA form, the CDR3 reads TGTGCCAGCAGTTTACAGGGAAACACTGAAGCTTTCTTT. Translating it yields CASSLQGNTEAFF.

The chain links TRBV15 to TRBJ2-1, with 11 bases fitting TRBD1. V was clipped by 4 bases and J by 4 bases; unmatched bases: 3. The CDR3 contains 15 residues. Germline CDR1 reads LNHNV; CDR2 reads YYDKDF (reference sequence). CDR3 protein: CATSMGQGEYNEQFF. As DNA, the CDR3 is TGTGCCACCAGCATGGGACAGGGGGAGTACAATGAGCAGTTCTTC.

The chain couples TRBV30 to TRBJ2-3; maybe TRBD1 (6 bases). This CDR3 comprises 13 residues. Trimming took 5 bases from V and 2 from J, leaving 11 bases between them. The germline CDR1 and CDR2 sequences are GTSNPN and SVGIG (reference sequence). The CDR3 nucleotides are TGTGCCTGGCAAACAGGGTACACAGATACGCAGTATTTT. It specifies CAWQTGYTDTQYF.